These 7 T cell receptor beta chains were all obtained from the same sample, sequenced in a study of cytomegalovirus exposure and HLA in healthy donors. The PCR employed 60 Vbeta primers together with 13 Jbeta primers. Repertoires were generated with immunoSEQ multiplex PCR, while TCRdb's copy carries only in-frame clones and drops some. The repertoire holds about 160,000 clones, 80% seen once, with about 9.5% in the top ten. Sequenced material: PBMCs. Receptors originate from a man aged 18 to 30 in good health and CMV-seropositive.

This clone was seen a single time. The chain combines TRBV19 with TRBJ1-1, with 9 bases lining up with TRBD1. The V and J ends lost 6 bases and 3 bases, in that order; junction bases with no gene match: 8. Germline CDR1 is LNHDA and CDR2 is SQIVND (reference sequence). The CDR3 sequence is 15 residues long. The CDR3 nucleotides are TGTGCCAGTAGGAACAGGGGGCGTGGGGACACTGAAGCTTTCTTT. Amino acid sequence: CASRNRGRGDTEAFF.

In its sample, this clone was seen once. This rearrangement joins TRBV5-6 to TRBJ2-4; 11 nucleotides align to TRBD1. The CDR3 extends over 14 amino acids. Unmatched junction bases numbered 6, after V lost 4 bases and J lost 9 bases. CDR1 and CDR2 from the germline V gene are SGHDT and YYEEEE. CDR3 DNA sequence: TGTGCCAGCAGCCCCGGGACAGGGGGGATCATTCAGTACTTC. Translated: CASSPGTGGIIQYF.

The chain is built from TRBV27 and TRBJ1-1; D not certain. V was trimmed by 0 bases and J by 2 bases, leaving 7 bases between them. Germline CDR1 is MNHEY and CDR2 is SMNVEV (reference sequence). The CDR3 is 14 amino acids. This chain's CDR3 is CASSLSRHNTEAFF. CDR3 nucleotide sequence: TGTGCCAGCAGTTTATCCCGACATAACACTGAAGCTTTCTTT.

This sequence joins TRBV19 and TRBJ1-2, with TRBD1 as a possible D gene (6 bases). CDR1 LNHDA and CDR2 SQIVND come from the germline V gene (reference sequence). Trimming pared 2 bases from V and 3 bases from J, leaving 10 bases between. The CDR3 is made up of 14 amino acids. The CDR3 loop reads CASSIPGQHYGYTF. The CDR3, as DNA: TGTGCCAGTAGTATACCGGGACAACACTATGGCTACACCTTC.

This sequence joins TRBV10-3 and TRBJ2-7, with D perhaps TRBD2 (6 bases). Per germline, CDR1 ENHRY and CDR2 SYGVKD. The CDR3 covers 15 residues. The V gene lost 10 bases and the J gene lost 0 bases, with 19 bases spanning the gap. CDR3 in DNA: TGTGCCACCCACGATGGGGGGAAACGCTCCTACGAGCAGTACTTC. Residues: CATHDGGKRSYEQYF.

The chain carries TRBV30 and TRBJ2-7, with D maybe TRBD2 (5 bases). The closer fit of TRBJ2-5 to the DNA end suggests the J call may be wrong. Per germline, CDR1 GTSNPN and CDR2 SVGIG (reference sequence). The CDR3 runs to 13 residues. In DNA, the CDR3 is TGTGCCTGGAGGCAGAGGGTGGGCGAGACCCAGTACTTC. It codes for CAWRQRVGETQYF.

The rearrangement links TRBV4-1 to TRBJ2-5; TRBD2 aligns across 9 bases. The CDR3 is 17 residues long. Germline CDR1 and CDR2: MGHRA and YSYEKL. V dropped 3 bases and J dropped 1; count of bases not matched to a gene: 9. CDR3 sequence: CASSHDVPSGIQETQYF. In nucleotides, the CDR3 is TGCGCCAGCAGCCATGACGTTCCTAGCGGGATCCAAGAGACCCAGTACTTC.